These 5 T cell receptor beta chains share one sample of origin, sequenced in a study of blood T cell repertoires in COVID-19. The assay was immunoSEQ multiplex PCR, and TCRdb's table has in-frame clones only and misses some. Found here are around 170,000 clones, about 85% of them singletons; the top ten hold under 3%. The sequenced sample consisted of peripheral blood. The receptors stem from a woman between 25 and 40 years old with active or convalescent COVID-19.

The chain is built from TRBV7-9 and TRBJ2-3; 11 bases are shared with TRBD2. The germline V gene has CDR1 SEHNR and CDR2 FQNEAQ (reference sequence). With 7 bases clipped from V and 6 bases from J, the junction kept 6 bases outside the gene matches. The CDR3 has 14 amino acids. Here the CDR3 DNA reads TGTGCCAGCACCCCGGGACTAGCGGCCGATACGCAGTATTTT. The encoded protein is CASTPGLAADTQYF.

This clone was observed a single time. The CDR3, as DNA: TGTGCCAGCTCACGAAACAGGGGAAGCACAGATACGCAGTATTTT. Amino acid sequence: CASSRNRGSTDTQYF. The chain is built from TRBV18 and TRBJ2-3; 7 nucleotides agree with TRBD1. V lost 4 bases to trimming and J lost 0 bases; unmatched junction nucleotides: 4. Looked up from germline, CDR1 is KGHSH and CDR2 is LQKENI. This CDR3 comprises 15 residues.

The chain carries TRBV4-1 and TRBJ2-5, with TRBD2 identical over 10 bases. Germline lookup yields CDR1 MGHRA and CDR2 YSYEKL. Losses at the gene ends were 0 bases for V and 3 bases for J; bases not matched to a gene: 7. The CDR3 contains 17 residues. The DNA for the CDR3 is TGCGCCAGCAGCCAAGATTTCGTACTAGCGGGGAAAGAGACCCAGTACTTC. This translates into CASSQDFVLAGKETQYF.

The gene calls are TRBV6-1 and TRBJ2-1; 12 bases agree with TRBD2. The CDR3 consists of 16 residues. V shed 3 bases, J shed 4 bases, and the junction held 4 bases outside the gene matches. CDR1 is MNHNS and CDR2 is SASEGT in the germline V gene. CDR3 in DNA: TGTGCCAGCAGTGACCTACTAGCGGGGGGTTACAATGAGCAGTTCTTC. Protein product: CASSDLLAGGYNEQFF.

V gene TRBV30 combines with J gene TRBJ1-1; no clear D. CDR3 length: 12 amino acids. Trimming shortened V by 1 base and J by 5 bases, and 8 bases separated the two germline ends. Germline assignment: CDR1 GTSNPN and CDR2 SVGIG (reference sequence). The CDR3 DNA reads as TGTGCCTGGAGTGCCCGGAGGACTGAAGCTTTCTTT. It specifies CAWSARRTEAFF.